This entry lists 15 T cell receptor beta chains sequenced from one sample in a study of blood T cell repertoires in COVID-19. The data were produced by immunoSEQ multiplex PCR, yet TCRdb's version contains in-frame clones alone and is incomplete. The sample has approximately 140,000 clones, about 87% seen once. Sequencing used peripheral blood. Receptor source: a woman in her thirties or forties with acute or convalescent COVID-19.

The chain couples TRBV12-5 to TRBJ1-2, with 7 positions matching TRBD1. Germline assignment: CDR1 LGHNT and CDR2 FRNRAP. This CDR3 is 14 amino acids long. J lost 5 bases, V lost 1 base, and 4 bases had no gene match. CDR3 amino acids: CASGLGQGQYGYTF. The CDR3, as DNA: TGTGCTAGTGGTTTGGGACAGGGCCAATATGGCTACACCTTC.

The chain joins TRBV3-1 (or the pseudogene TRBV3-2) to TRBJ1-1; the match to TRBD1 covers 8 bases. Germline assignment: CDR1 LGHDT and CDR2 YNNKEL (reference sequence). The CDR3 extends over 15 amino acids. Trimming removed 0 bases from V and 5 bases from J; junction bases left unmatched: 5. In DNA, the CDR3 is TGTGCCAGCAGCCAAGATGCAGGGGGCTGGACTGAAGCTTTCTTT. Translation: CASSQDAGGWTEAFF.

This chain connects TRBV7-8 to TRBJ2-7, with D possibly matching TRBD1 (6 bases). Germline CDR1 SGHVS, CDR2 FQNEAQ. The V and J ends lost 5 bases and 2 bases respectively, with 13 bases between them. The length of the CDR3 is 14 residues. CDR3 sequence: CASSPGTGPYEQYF. The DNA of the CDR3 is TGTGCCAGCAGCCCAGGCACAGGGCCCTACGAGCAGTACTTC.

The V and J genes are TRBV5-5 and TRBJ1-1; D remains unclear. Deletions cut 4 bases from V and 11 bases from J, with 12 bases between. Germline values: CDR1 SGHKS, CDR2 YYEKEE (reference sequence). The CDR3 loop spans 11 amino acids. The CDR3 reads CASSGREPAFF. DNA of the CDR3: TGTGCCAGCAGCGGGCGGGAGCCCGCTTTCTTT. Using reference TRBV5-5 and TRBJ1-1 for the parts outside the CDR3, the full variable domain is DAGVTQSPTHLIKTRGQQVTLRCSPISGHKSVSWYQQVLGQGPQFIFQYYEKEERGRGNFPDRFSARQFPNYSSELNVNALLLGDSALYLCASSGREPAFFGQGTRLTVV.

CDR3 DNA sequence: TGTGCCATCAGTGAGTGGGGGACAGGGGGCAATCAGCCCCAGCATTTT. Protein product: CAISEWGTGGNQPQHF. The V and J genes are TRBV10-3 and TRBJ1-5, with TRBD1 matching over 10 bases. The J segment lost 2 bases and the V segment lost 1 base, leaving 2 bases of the junction unmatched. This CDR3 has 16 amino acids. Per the germline V gene, CDR1 is ENHRY and CDR2 is SYGVKD.

V gene TRBV5-1 combines with J gene TRBJ2-3; no firm D call. The CDR3 is 12 residues long. CDR1 is SGHRS, CDR2 YFSETQ, per germline. The V gene lost 4 bases and the J gene lost 6 bases, with 9 bases spanning the gap. CDR3 in DNA: TGCGCCAGCAGCCCCCAAGCTGATACGCAGTATTTT. This encodes CASSPQADTQYF.

V and J are TRBV5-5 and TRBJ1-5; no firm D call. Germline lookup yields CDR1 SGHKS and CDR2 YYEKEE (reference sequence). The CDR3 length is 13 residues. Trimming stripped 0 bases from V and 3 bases from J, with 4 bases between. The CDR3 sequence: CASSLAVNQPQHF. The CDR3 coding sequence is TGTGCCAGCAGCTTGGCGGTCAATCAGCCCCAGCATTTT.

This rearrangement joins TRBV9 to TRBJ1-2, with 8 bases aligning to TRBD1. Germline loops: CDR1 SGDLS, CDR2 YYNGEE. Losses at the gene ends were 4 bases for V and 4 bases for J; bases not matched to a gene: 3. This CDR3 spans 13 amino acids. DNA for the CDR3: TGTGCCAGCAGCCCCGGGACAGGCTATGGCTACACCTTC. Protein product: CASSPGTGYGYTF. The full variable domain, rest sourced from reference TRBV9 and TRBJ1-2, is DSGVTQTPKHLITATGQRVTLRCSPRSGDLSVYWYQQSLDQGLQFLIQYYNGEERAKGNILERFSAQQFPDLHSELNLSSLELGDSALYFCASSPGTGYGYTFGSGTRLTVV.

This clone was observed a single time. The chain employs TRBV4-3 and TRBJ1-2; 10 bases line up with TRBD1. This CDR3 comprises 14 residues. J was trimmed by 2 bases and V by 5 bases; bases with no gene match: 2. Germline CDR1 is LGHNA and CDR2 is YSLEER. CDR3 bases: TGCGCCAGCAGCGGGGGACAGGGGAACTATGGCTACACCTTC. Translation gives CASSGGQGNYGYTF.

V gene TRBV3-1 (or the pseudogene TRBV3-2) combines with J gene TRBJ2-3, with TRBD1 matching over 7 bases. The J segment lost 3 bases and the V segment lost 4 bases, leaving 16 bases of the junction unmatched. This CDR3 contains 18 residues. Germline CDR1 is LGHDT and CDR2 is YNNKEL (reference sequence). The CDR3 DNA is TGTGCCAGCAGCCTCGGGTTTCGCAGGGGGACGACGACAGATACGCAGTATTTT. Its translation is CASSLGFRRGTTTDTQYF.

The chain couples TRBV29-1 to TRBJ2-3, with 12 bases that match TRBD2. The CDR3 has 15 residues. The J segment lost 4 bases and the V segment lost 4 bases, leaving 6 bases of the junction unmatched. Germline CDR1 SQVTM, CDR2 ANQGSEA. The DNA for the CDR3 is TGCAGCGTTGCGGGACTAGCGGGCGCTTCAGATACGCAGTATTTT. This encodes CSVAGLAGASDTQYF.

The V gene is TRBV4-1, the J gene TRBJ1-3; tentatively, D is TRBD1 (5 bases). Germline V lookup: CDR1 MGHRA, CDR2 YSYEKL. V shed 1 base and J shed 0 bases, with 10 bases lying between them. This CDR3 comprises 16 residues. CDR3 sequence: CASSQGGGASGNTIYF. CDR3 DNA: TGCGCCAGCAGCCAAGGGGGGGGAGCCTCTGGAAACACCATATATTTT.

The chain uses TRBV7-9 and TRBJ2-2; TRBD1 matches at 9 bases. CDR1 is SEHNR and CDR2 is FQNEAQ in the germline V gene (reference sequence). This CDR3 has 18 amino acids. V trimming: 4 bases; J trimming: 3 bases; junction bases outside the gene matches: 12. The CDR3 here is CASSSVQDRGTYTGELFF. In DNA form, the CDR3 reads TGTGCCAGCAGCTCCGTCCAGGACAGGGGAACTTACACCGGGGAGCTGTTTTTT.

The chain carries TRBV18 and TRBJ2-7, with 7 bases identical to TRBD2. V gave up 3 bases and J gave up 2 bases; unmatched junction bases: 10. CDR3 length: 16 residues. CDR1 and CDR2 from the germline V gene are KGHSH and LQKENI. CDR3: CASSPAYGAGAYEQYF. The CDR3 DNA reads as TGTGCCAGCTCACCTGCTTATGGGGCGGGGGCCTACGAGCAGTACTTC.

The chain recombines TRBV19 with TRBJ2-5; 13 nucleotides match TRBD2. The CDR3 is made up of 13 amino acids. Per germline, CDR1 LNHDA and CDR2 SQIVND (reference sequence). Losses at the gene ends were 8 bases for V and 4 bases for J; bases not matched to a gene: 1. CDR3 sequence (DNA): TGTGCCAGTGGGACTAGCGGGACAGAGACCCAGTACTTC. This encodes CASGTSGTETQYF.